Following are 21 T cell receptor beta chains from one sample sequenced in a study of blood T cells in healthy people across ages. The use of a sample-barcoded 5' primer and a J-beta primer mix characterized a second PCR of roughly 7 to 11 cycles. TCRdb called the 5' RACE reads again in MiXCR, with one record for every CDR3 protein. The data contain about 1.5 million distinct CDR3 sequences, under 55% of them singletons. Sequencing used blood. Receptors were obtained from a woman aged 18 to 35 in good health.

The V call is TRBV7-9, the J call TRBJ1-4; no reliable D call. Trimming removed 5 bases from V and 2 bases from J, with 9 bases in between. Germline V CDR1 and CDR2: SEHNR, FQNEAQ (reference sequence). This CDR3 contains 14 residues. As DNA, the CDR3 is TGTGCCAGCAGCGGCGACGGCACTAATGAAAAACTGTTTTTT. Protein: CASSGDGTNEKLFF.

The V and J genes are TRBV3-1 and TRBJ2-1, with D perhaps TRBD2 (7 bases). The length of the CDR3 is 18 residues. Looked up from germline, CDR1 is LGHDT and CDR2 is YNNKEL (reference sequence). Trimming removed 0 bases at V and 6 bases at J, with 21 bases between. The CDR3 nucleotides are TGTGCCAGCAGCCAAGATTGGGGTAAGGGGGGGGCGCTCAATGAGCAGTTCTTC. Protein sequence: CASSQDWGKGGALNEQFF.

This clonotype was counted a few times. The rearrangement joins TRBV9 to TRBJ1-2; TRBD1 aligns across 8 bases. The CDR3 is made up of 14 amino acids. CDR1 and CDR2 (germline): SGDLS, YYNGEE. The trim removed 7 bases at V and 6 bases at J, leaving 11 bases unmatched. The CDR3 DNA reads as TGTGCCAGCTCCACCGGGGGACAGGCAAATGGCTACACCTTC. Its protein product is CASSTGGQANGYTF.

This clonotype was detected ten times or more. The CDR3 spells CSAQNSQTGDNSPLHF. CDR3 nucleotide sequence: TGCAGTGCTCAAAATTCTCAGACAGGGGATAATTCACCCCTCCACTTT. The V gene is TRBV20-1, the J gene TRBJ1-6, with 8 nucleotides matching TRBD1. Per the germline V gene, CDR1 is DFQATT and CDR2 is SNEGSKA (reference sequence). CDR3 length: 16 amino acids. After removal of 5 bases from V and 5 bases from J, the junction contained 11 bases not matched to a gene.

The rearrangement joins TRBV4-2 to TRBJ2-1; 11 nucleotides align to TRBD2. This CDR3 region has 16 residues. Germline V gives CDR1 LGHNA, CDR2 YNFKEQ. J was trimmed by 10 bases and V by 1 base; bases with no gene match: 9. The CDR3 DNA reads TGTGCCAGCAGCCAAGCCGGGACTAGCGGCTCCTACGAGCAGTTCTTC. Translation gives CASSQAGTSGSYEQFF.

This chain uses TRBV7-9 with TRBJ2-1, with TRBD1 identical over 7 bases. TRBJ2-7 matches the DNA end more closely, so the J call is doubtful. The CDR3 is 16 residues long. Germline V gene lookup returns CDR1 SEHNR and CDR2 FQNEAQ (reference sequence). The CDR3 region is CASSSPDGQVHNEQYF. CDR3 bases: TGTGCCAGCAGCTCGCCCGACGGACAGGTCCACAATGAGCAGTACTTC.

The chain links TRBV6-6 to TRBJ2-5; either TRBD1 or TRBD2 may fit D (5 bases each). The germline gives CDR1 MNHNY, CDR2 SVGAGI (reference sequence). The V end lost 0 bases, the J end lost 5 bases, and 13 bases lay between the germline ends. There are 15 residues in the CDR3. The CDR3 DNA reads TGTGCCAGCAGTTACTCGATGAGGGGCGGGGAGACCCAGTACTTC. This translates into CASSYSMRGGETQYF.

The table lists this clonotype with a count of one. The CDR3 region is CASSEQNNSPLHF. CDR3 nucleotides: TGTGCCAGCAGTGAACAGAATAATTCACCCCTCCACTTT. The rearrangement links TRBV25-1 to TRBJ1-6; no definite D call. This CDR3 has 13 residues. Trimming shortened V by 2 bases and J by 5 bases, and 4 bases separated the two germline ends. CDR1 and CDR2 (germline): MGHDK, SYGVNS.

This clonotype turned up a few times. The V call is TRBV20-1, the J call TRBJ2-3; unclear D gene. The CDR3 is 13 residues long. The V gene's germline CDR1 is DFQATT and CDR2 SNEGSKA (reference sequence). The CDR3 loop is CRTSVGSTDTQYF. The CDR3 DNA reads TGCAGGACCAGCGTGGGTAGCACAGATACGCAGTATTTT.

This clonotype has just a few counts. The chain joins TRBV6-5 to TRBJ2-6; D uncertain. V was clipped by 6 bases and J by 0 bases, with 18 bases between them. There are 18 residues in the CDR3. Germline CDR1 and CDR2: MNHEY and SVGAGI. CDR3 bases: TGTGCCAGCAGATACGACGCCTTATCAGACTCTGGGGCCAACGTCCTGACTTTC. Translated: CASRYDALSDSGANVLTF.

In this sample, this clonotype turned up a few times. V and J are TRBV4-3 and TRBJ2-1, with 9 bases fitting TRBD2. J was trimmed by 8 bases and V by 1 base; bases with no gene match: 12. The CDR3 extends over 17 amino acids. Germline-derived CDR1 and CDR2 are LGHNA and YSLEER. The CDR3 DNA follows: TGCGCCAGCAGCCAAGGTCTGGGCGGGGGGGCCTTGGATGAGCAGTTCTTC. Protein product: CASSQGLGGGALDEQFF.

This clonotype was seen only once. The chain carries TRBV25-1 and TRBJ1-1, with 8 bases aligning to TRBD1. This CDR3 has 15 residues. V shed 2 bases and J 4 bases; nucleotides not matched to a gene: 6. Per the germline V gene, CDR1 is MGHDK and CDR2 is SYGVNS. CDR3 DNA sequence: TGTGCCAGCAGTGAAGGCCCAGGGGGCGGCACTGAAGCTTTCTTT. It yields the protein CASSEGPGGGTEAFF.

The rearrangement links TRBV27 to TRBJ1-2; 10 nucleotides agree with TRBD1. The germline CDR1 and CDR2 sequences are MNHEY and SMNVEV (reference sequence). V shed 3 bases, J shed 8 bases, and the junction held 6 bases outside the gene matches. The CDR3 loop spans 14 amino acids. Here the CDR3 reads CASSFGQGVRGYTF. Here the CDR3 DNA reads TGTGCCAGCAGTTTCGGACAGGGGGTCCGAGGCTACACCTTC.

The gene calls are TRBV9 and TRBJ1-2; D is unresolved. Germline V CDR1 and CDR2: SGDLS, YYNGEE. This CDR3 spans 14 amino acids. The V and J ends lost 0 bases and 2 bases respectively, with 8 bases between them. Written as DNA, the CDR3 is TGTGCCAGCAGCGTAGTTCCGGAAAACTATGGCTACACCTTC. Translating it yields CASSVVPENYGYTF.

The rearrangement links TRBV2 to TRBJ2-1; no clear D. V was cut by 3 bases and J by 15 bases, with 12 bases left in between. The CDR3 totals 11 residues. Per germline, CDR1 SNHLY and CDR2 FYNNEI. The CDR3 bases are TGTGCCAGCAGTGAGGAAGTAGCAGGGTTCTTC. Translating gives CASSEEVAGFF.

The rearrangement links TRBV25-1 to TRBJ1-4; tentative D call: TRBD1 (5 bases). V was trimmed by 10 bases and J by 3 bases, leaving 15 bases between them. The CDR3 runs to 14 residues. CDR1 and CDR2 from the germline V gene are MGHDK and SYGVNS. Written as DNA, the CDR3 is TGTGCCAACACGAAGCGGGGCCCTAATGAAAAACTGTTTTTT. This gives the protein CANTKRGPNEKLFF.

This CDR3 reads CASSVAGSGPPYEQYF. In DNA form, the CDR3 reads TGTGCCAGCAGCGTAGCAGGGTCTGGCCCCCCCTACGAGCAGTACTTC. The chain recombines TRBV9 with TRBJ2-7; D is possibly TRBD1 (5 bases). Germline lookup yields CDR1 SGDLS and CDR2 YYNGEE. The CDR3 spans 16 residues. V was trimmed by 0 bases and J by 2 bases, leaving 15 bases between them.

V gene TRBV4-2 combines with J gene TRBJ2-3; 8 bases fit TRBD2. CDR3 length: 16 residues. V gave up 0 bases and J gave up 1 base; unmatched junction bases: 3. Germline V gene lookup returns CDR1 LGHNA and CDR2 YNFKEQ. The CDR3 DNA sequence: TGTGCCAGCAGCCAAGAGGCGACTAGCGGCACAGATACGCAGTATTTT. It encodes CASSQEATSGTDTQYF.

A few counts support this clonotype. The chain carries TRBV21-1 and TRBJ2-7. TRBV21-1 is deemed a pseudogene. The CDR3 is made up of 11 amino acids. This CDR3 reads CASEMGSEQYF. CDR3 in DNA: TGTGCCAGCGAGATGGGAAGCGAGCAGTACTTC.

The chain recombines TRBV27 with TRBJ2-1; D unresolved. The CDR3 has 13 residues. The germline V and J ends were trimmed by 5 bases and 8 bases, with 13 bases remaining between them. CDR1 MNHEY and CDR2 SMNVEV come from the germline V gene (reference sequence). This CDR3 is CASSPPERDEQFF. CDR3 in DNA: TGTGCCAGCAGTCCACCGGAACGGGATGAGCAGTTCTTC.

The chain links TRBV14 to TRBJ2-1; possible D gene TRBD2, 6 bases. Germline lookup yields CDR1 SGHDN and CDR2 FVKESK. Trimming shortened V by 3 bases and J by 1 base, and 16 bases separated the two germline ends. The CDR3 length is 17 residues. CDR3 sequence: CASSQGGRSRSYNEQFF. CDR3 nucleotide sequence: TGTGCCAGCAGCCAGGGGGGTAGGAGTAGGTCCTACAATGAGCAGTTCTTC.